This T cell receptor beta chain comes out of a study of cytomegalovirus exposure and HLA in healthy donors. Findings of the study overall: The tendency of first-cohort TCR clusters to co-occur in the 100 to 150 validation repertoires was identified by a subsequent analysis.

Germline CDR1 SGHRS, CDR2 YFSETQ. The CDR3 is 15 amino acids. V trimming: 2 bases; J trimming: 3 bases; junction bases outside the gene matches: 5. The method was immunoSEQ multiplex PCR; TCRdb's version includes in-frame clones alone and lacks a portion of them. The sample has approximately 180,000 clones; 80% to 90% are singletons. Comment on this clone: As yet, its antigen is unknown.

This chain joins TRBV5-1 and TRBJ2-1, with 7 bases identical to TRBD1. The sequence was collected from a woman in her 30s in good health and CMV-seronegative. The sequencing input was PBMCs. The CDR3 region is CASSLGTANYNEQFF. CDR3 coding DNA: TGCGCCAGCAGCTTAGGGACAGCGAACTACAATGAGCAGTTCTTC. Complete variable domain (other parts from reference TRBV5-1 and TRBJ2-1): KAGVTQTPRYLIKTRGQQVTLSCSPISGHRSVSWYQQTPGQGLQFLFEYFSETQRNKGNFPGRFSGRQFSNSRSEMNVSTLELGDSALYLCASSLGTANYNEQFFGPGTRLTVL.